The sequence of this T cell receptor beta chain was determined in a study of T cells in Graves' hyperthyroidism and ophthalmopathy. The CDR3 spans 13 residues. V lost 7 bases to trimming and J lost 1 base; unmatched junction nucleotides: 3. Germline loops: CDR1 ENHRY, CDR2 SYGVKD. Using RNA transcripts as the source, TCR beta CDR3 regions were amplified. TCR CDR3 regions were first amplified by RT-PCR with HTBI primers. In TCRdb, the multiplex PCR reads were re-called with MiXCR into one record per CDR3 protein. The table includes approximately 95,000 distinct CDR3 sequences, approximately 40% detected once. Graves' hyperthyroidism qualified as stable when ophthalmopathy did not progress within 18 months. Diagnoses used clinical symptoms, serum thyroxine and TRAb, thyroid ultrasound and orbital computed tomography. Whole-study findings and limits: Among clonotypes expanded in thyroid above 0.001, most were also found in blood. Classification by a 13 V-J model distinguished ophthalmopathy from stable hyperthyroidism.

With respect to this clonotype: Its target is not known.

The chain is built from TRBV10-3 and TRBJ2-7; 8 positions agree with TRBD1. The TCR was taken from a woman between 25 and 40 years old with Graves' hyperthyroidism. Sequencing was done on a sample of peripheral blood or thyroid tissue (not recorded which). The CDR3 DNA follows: TGTGCCATCAAGGGGGACAGGTCCTACGAGCAGTACTTC. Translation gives CAIKGDRSYEQYF.